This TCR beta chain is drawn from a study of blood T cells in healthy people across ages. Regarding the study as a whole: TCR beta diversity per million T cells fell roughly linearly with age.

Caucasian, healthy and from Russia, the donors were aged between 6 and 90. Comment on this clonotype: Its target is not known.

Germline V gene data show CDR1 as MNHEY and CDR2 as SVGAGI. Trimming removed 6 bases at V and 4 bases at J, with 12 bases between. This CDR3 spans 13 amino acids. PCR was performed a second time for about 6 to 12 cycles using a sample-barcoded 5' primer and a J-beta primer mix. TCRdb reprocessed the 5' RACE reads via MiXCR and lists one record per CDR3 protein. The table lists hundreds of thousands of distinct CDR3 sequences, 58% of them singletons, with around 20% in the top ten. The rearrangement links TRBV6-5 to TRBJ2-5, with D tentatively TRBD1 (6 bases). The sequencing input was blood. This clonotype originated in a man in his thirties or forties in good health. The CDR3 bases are TGTGCCAGCAGGGAGAGAGGGGGAGAGACCCAGTACTTC. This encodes CASRERGGETQYF.